Shown below are 8 T cell receptor beta chains from a single sample sequenced in a study of shared clonotypes between healthy human individuals. Cells designated naive CD8 were CD45RO-negative and were positively selected for CCR7, with terminally differentiated effector memory CD45RA+ cells excluded. Sequencing was performed with immunoSEQ multiplex PCR; in TCRdb, only in-frame clones are kept and a portion is missing. The table has 550,000 to 750,000 clones, 90% to 95% seen once; the top ten hold roughly 24%. The sequencing sample was made of naive CD8+ T cells sorted from blood. These receptors were obtained from a man younger than 45 in good health.

The chain is built from TRBV12-5 and TRBJ2-7; D is perhaps TRBD1 (6 bases). Trimming left V 7 bases short and J 5 bases short, with 18 bases between. The germline V gene encodes CDR1 LGHNT and CDR2 FRNRAP. The CDR3 has 14 amino acids. CDR3 sequence: CASALGGTPHEQYF. CDR3 nucleotides: TGTGCTAGTGCCCTAGGGGGAACGCCTCACGAGCAGTACTTC.

The chain links TRBV29-1 to TRBJ2-7, with unresolved D. This CDR3 has 12 residues. V was shortened by 4 bases and J by 3 bases, with 10 bases between the two germline ends. CDR1 and CDR2 (germline): SQVTM, ANQGSEA. The CDR3 DNA reads as TGCAGCGTTGTAGGTGATTTCTACGAGCAGTACTTC. Translation: CSVVGDFYEQYF.

This clone has just a few counts. This specimen includes other DNA sequences encoding the same CDR3. This chain connects TRBV5-6 to TRBJ2-7; TRBD2 might be the D (6 bases). CDR3 length: 14 residues. Germline V gene sequence: CDR1 SGHDT, CDR2 YYEEEE. The ends were cut back, 4 bases at V and 3 bases at J, with 14 bases in the middle. CDR3 in amino acids: CASSLGGSVYEQYF. CDR3 coding DNA: TGTGCCAGCAGCCTGGGGGGATCGGTCTACGAGCAGTACTTC. Supplemented by reference TRBV5-6 and TRBJ2-7, the full variable domain reads DAGVTQSPTHLIKTRGQQVTLRCSPKSGHDTVSWYQQALGQGPQFIFQYYEEEERQRGNFPDRFSGHQFPNYSSELNVNALLLGDSALYLCASSLGGSVYEQYFGPGTRLTVT.

This clone was recorded only once. This chain joins TRBV2 and TRBJ2-3; TRBD1 matches 10 bases. V shed 8 bases, J shed 4 bases, and the junction held 12 bases outside the gene matches. Germline CDR1 reads SNHLY; CDR2 reads FYNNEI. The CDR3 length is 16 residues. CDR3 sequence reads: CASVGDRGPNPDTQYF. The CDR3 DNA sequence: TGTGCCAGCGTTGGGGACAGGGGCCCTAACCCAGATACGCAGTATTTT.

The rearrangement links TRBV9 to TRBJ2-7, with D possibly being TRBD1 or TRBD2 (6 bases each). The CDR3 is 15 amino acids. Trimming stripped 4 bases from V and 5 bases from J, with 19 bases between. CDR1 is SGDLS, CDR2 YYNGEE, per germline. The CDR3 DNA sequence: TGTGCCAGCAGCCCCAGGGGACGGGAGCGCGACGAGCAGTACTTC. This sequence encodes CASSPRGRERDEQYF.

The chain recombines TRBV10-2 with TRBJ2-2; TRBD1 aligns across 9 bases. Germline-derived CDR1 and CDR2 are WSHSY and SAAADI. Germline trimming cut 6 bases from V and 6 bases from J; bases unmatched to any gene: 2. This CDR3 has 13 residues. The CDR3, as DNA: TGCGCCAGCAGACAGGGGGCCCCCGGGGAGCTGTTTTTT. Amino acid sequence: CASRQGAPGELFF.

This clone was recorded only once. The rearrangement uses TRBV4-1 and TRBJ2-1, with 7 nucleotides matching TRBD2. CDR3 length equals 14 residues. Germline V gives CDR1 MGHRA, CDR2 YSYEKL. The J segment lost 6 bases and the V segment lost 2 bases, leaving 4 bases of the junction unmatched. CDR3 in amino acids: CASSQITGGNEQFF. The DNA for the CDR3 is TGCGCCAGCAGCCAAATCACGGGAGGCAATGAGCAGTTCTTC.

V usage is TRBV5-1 and J usage is TRBJ1-3; perhaps TRBD1 as D (6 bases). CDR3 length: 18 amino acids. Per the germline V gene, CDR1 is SGHRS and CDR2 is YFSETQ. Trimming stripped 4 bases from V and 2 bases from J, with 22 bases between. As DNA, the CDR3 is TGCGCCAGCAGCCCTACCTCCGGGACATCACGGGCTGGAAACACCATATATTTT. It specifies CASSPTSGTSRAGNTIYF.